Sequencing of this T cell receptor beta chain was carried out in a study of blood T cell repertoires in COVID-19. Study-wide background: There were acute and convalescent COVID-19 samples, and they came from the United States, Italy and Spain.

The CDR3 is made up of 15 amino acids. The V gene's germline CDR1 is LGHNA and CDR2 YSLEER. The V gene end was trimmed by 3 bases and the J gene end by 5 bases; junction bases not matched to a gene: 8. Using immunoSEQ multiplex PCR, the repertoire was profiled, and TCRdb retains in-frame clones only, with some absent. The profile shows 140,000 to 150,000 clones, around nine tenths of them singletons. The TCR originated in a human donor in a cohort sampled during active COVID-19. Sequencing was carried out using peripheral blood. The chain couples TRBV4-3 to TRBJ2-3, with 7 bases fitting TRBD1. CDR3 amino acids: CASSHASGGEDTQYF. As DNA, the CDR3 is TGCGCCAGCAGCCATGCGTCAGGGGGTGAAGATACGCAGTATTTT.